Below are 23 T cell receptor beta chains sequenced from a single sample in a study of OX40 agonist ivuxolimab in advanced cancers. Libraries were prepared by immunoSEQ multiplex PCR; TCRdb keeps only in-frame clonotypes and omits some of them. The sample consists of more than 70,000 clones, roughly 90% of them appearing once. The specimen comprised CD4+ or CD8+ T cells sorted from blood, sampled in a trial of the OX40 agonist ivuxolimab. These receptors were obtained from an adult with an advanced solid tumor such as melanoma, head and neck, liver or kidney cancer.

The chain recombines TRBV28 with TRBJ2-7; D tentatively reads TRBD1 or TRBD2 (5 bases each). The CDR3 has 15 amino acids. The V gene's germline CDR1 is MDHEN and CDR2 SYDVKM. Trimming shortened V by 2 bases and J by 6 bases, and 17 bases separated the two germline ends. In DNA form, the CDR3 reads TGTGCCAGCAGTTTAGACCCGGGGCGTTTTCGCGAGCAGTACTTC. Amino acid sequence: CASSLDPGRFREQYF.

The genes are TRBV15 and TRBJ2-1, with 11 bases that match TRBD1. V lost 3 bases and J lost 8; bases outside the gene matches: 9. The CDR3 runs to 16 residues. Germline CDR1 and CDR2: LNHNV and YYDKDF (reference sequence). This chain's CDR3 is CATSSLIGQGADEQFF. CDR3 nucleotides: TGTGCCACCAGCAGTCTTATCGGACAGGGGGCGGATGAGCAGTTCTTC.

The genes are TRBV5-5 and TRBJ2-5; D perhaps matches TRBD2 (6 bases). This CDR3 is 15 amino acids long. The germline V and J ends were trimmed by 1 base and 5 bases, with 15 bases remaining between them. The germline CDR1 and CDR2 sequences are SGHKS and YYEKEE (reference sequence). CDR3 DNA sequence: TGTGCCAGCAGCTTGTACGGCGGGGAAAGGGAGACCCAGTACTTC. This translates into CASSLYGGERETQYF.

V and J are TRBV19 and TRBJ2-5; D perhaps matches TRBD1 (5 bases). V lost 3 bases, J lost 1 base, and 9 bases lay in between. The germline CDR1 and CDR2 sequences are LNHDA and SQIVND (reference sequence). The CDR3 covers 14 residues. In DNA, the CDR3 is TGTGCCAGTAGTATGGGCAGGGTCCAAGAGACCCAGTACTTC. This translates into CASSMGRVQETQYF.

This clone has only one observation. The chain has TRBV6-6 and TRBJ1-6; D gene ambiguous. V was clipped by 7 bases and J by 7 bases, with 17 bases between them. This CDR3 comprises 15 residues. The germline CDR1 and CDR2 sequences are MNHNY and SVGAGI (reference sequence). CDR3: CASTITMMGNSPLHF. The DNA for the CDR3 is TGTGCCAGCACCATAACAATGATGGGAAATTCACCCCTCCACTTT.

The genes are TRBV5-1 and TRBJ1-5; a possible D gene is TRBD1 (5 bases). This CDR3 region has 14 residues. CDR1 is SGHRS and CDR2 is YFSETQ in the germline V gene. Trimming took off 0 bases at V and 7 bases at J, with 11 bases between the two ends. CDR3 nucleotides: TGCGCCAGCAGCTTGGGGGGGGAGCGACAGCCCCAGCATTTT. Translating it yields CASSLGGERQPQHF.

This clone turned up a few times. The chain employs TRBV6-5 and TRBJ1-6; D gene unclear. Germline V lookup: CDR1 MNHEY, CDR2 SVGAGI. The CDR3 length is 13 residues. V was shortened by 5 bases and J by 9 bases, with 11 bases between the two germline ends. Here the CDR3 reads CASSRAGSSPLHF. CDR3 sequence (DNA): TGTGCCAGCAGTAGGGCGGGAAGTTCACCCCTCCACTTT.

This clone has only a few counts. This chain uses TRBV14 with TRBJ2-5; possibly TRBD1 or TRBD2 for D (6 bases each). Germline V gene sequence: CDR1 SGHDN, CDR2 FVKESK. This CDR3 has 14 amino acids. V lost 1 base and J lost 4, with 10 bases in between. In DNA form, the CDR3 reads TGTGCCAGCAGCCAAGGGGGGGCCCCAGAGACCCAGTACTTC. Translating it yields CASSQGGAPETQYF.

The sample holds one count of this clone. The CDR3 DNA reads TGTGCCAGCAGCTTAAAAGGGGTGAACACTGAAGCTTTCTTT. The encoded protein is CASSLKGVNTEAFF. The chain combines TRBV7-9 with TRBJ1-1; D may be TRBD1 (5 bases). This CDR3 region has 14 residues. V was trimmed by 2 bases and J by 0 bases, leaving 7 bases between them. Germline V gene data show CDR1 as SEHNR and CDR2 as FQNEAQ (reference sequence).

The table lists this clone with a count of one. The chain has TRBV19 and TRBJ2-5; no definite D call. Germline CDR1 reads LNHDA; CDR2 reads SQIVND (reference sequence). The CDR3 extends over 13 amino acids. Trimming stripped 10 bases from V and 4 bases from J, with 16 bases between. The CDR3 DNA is TGTGCCACAGCCGGTAACTTCAGAGAGACCCAGTACTTC. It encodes CATAGNFRETQYF.

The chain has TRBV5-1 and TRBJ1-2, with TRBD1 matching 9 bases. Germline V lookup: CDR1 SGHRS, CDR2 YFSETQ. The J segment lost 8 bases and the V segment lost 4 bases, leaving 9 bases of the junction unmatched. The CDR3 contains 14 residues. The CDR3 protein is CASSTGTGMSGYTF. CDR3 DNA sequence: TGCGCCAGCAGCACCGGGACAGGGATGAGCGGCTACACCTTC.

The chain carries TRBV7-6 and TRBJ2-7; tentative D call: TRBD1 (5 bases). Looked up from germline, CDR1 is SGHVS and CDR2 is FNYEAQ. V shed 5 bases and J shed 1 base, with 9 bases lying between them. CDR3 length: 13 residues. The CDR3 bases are TGTGCCAGCAGCCCCAGGACATCCTACGAGCAGTACTTC. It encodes CASSPRTSYEQYF.

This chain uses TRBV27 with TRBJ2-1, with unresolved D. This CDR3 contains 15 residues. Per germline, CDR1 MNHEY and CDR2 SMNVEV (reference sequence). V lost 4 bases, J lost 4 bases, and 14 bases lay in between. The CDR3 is CASSSSRPSYNEQFF. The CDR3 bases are TGTGCCAGCAGTTCCTCCCGGCCGAGTTACAATGAGCAGTTCTTC.

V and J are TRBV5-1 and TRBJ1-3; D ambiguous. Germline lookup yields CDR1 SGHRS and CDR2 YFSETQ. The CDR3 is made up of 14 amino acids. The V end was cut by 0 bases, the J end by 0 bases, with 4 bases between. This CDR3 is CASSLGNSGNTIYF. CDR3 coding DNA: TGCGCCAGCAGCTTGGGTAACTCTGGAAACACCATATATTTT.

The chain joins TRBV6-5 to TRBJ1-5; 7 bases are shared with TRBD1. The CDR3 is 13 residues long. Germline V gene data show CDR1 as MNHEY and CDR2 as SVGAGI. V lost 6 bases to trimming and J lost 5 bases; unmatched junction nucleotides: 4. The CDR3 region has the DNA TGTGCCAGCAGAACAGGGGTTCATCAGCCCCAGCATTTT. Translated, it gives CASRTGVHQPQHF.

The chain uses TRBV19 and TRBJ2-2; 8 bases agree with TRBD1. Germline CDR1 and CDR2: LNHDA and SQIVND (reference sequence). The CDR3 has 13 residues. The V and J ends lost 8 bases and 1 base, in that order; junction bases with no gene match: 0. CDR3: CASGTGNTGELFF. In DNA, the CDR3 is TGTGCCAGTGGGACAGGGAACACCGGGGAGCTGTTTTTT.

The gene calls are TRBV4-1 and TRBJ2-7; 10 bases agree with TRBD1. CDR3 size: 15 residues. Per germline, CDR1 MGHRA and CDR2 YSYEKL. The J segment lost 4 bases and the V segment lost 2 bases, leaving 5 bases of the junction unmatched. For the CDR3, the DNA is TGCGCCAGCAGCCAACCGGACAGGGGGGGGTACGAGCAGTACTTC. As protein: CASSQPDRGGYEQYF.

The chain's CDR3 is CASSSTGGPTGEQYF. As DNA, the CDR3 is TGTGCCAGCAGCTCTACTGGGGGGCCAACGGGAGAGCAGTACTTC. The chain joins TRBV4-2 to TRBJ2-7; D assignment may be TRBD1 or TRBD2 (6 bases each). The CDR3 runs 15 residues. Per germline, CDR1 LGHNA and CDR2 YNFKEQ. V shed 5 bases and J shed 7 bases, with 21 bases lying between them.

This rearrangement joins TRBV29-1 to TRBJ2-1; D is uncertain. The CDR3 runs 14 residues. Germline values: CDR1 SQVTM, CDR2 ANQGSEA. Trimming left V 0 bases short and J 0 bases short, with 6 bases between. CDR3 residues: CSVEDRSSYNEQFF. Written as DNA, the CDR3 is TGCAGCGTTGAAGATCGCAGCTCCTACAATGAGCAGTTCTTC.

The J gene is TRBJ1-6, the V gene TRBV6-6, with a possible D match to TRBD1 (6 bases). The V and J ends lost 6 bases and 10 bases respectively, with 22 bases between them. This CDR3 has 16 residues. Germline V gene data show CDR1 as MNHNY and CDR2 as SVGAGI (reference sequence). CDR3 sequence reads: CASRARGDTWGSPLHF. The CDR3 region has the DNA TGTGCCAGCAGAGCCAGGGGCGATACCTGGGGCTCACCCCTCCACTTT.

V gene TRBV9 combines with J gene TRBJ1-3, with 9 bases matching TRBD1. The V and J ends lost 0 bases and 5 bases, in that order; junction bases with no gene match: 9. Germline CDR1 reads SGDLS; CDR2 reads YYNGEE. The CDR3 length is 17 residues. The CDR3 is CASSVGTGGEKRNTIYF. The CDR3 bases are TGTGCCAGCAGCGTAGGAACAGGGGGCGAGAAAAGAAACACCATATATTTT.

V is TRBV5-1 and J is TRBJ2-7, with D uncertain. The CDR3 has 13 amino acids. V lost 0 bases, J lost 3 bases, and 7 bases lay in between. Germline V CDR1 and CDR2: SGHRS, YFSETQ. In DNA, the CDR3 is TGCGCCAGCAGCTTGGTGATGGGCTACGAGCAGTACTTC. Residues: CASSLVMGYEQYF.

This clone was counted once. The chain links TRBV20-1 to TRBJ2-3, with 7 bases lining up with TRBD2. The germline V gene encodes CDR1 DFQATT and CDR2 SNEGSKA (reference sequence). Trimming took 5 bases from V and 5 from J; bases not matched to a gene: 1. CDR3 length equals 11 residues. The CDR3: CSAGLVDTQYF. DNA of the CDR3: TGCAGTGCTGGACTAGTAGATACGCAGTATTTT.